What follows is one T cell receptor beta chain and its context. Source study methods: Reference gene primer amplification in the assay estimated nucleated cell counts. Method: immunoSEQ multiplex PCR; TCRdb's copy keeps in-frame clones and lacks some. That table gives V, J and clone size, and the DNA gave D and trimming. The repertoire consists of 130,000 or so clones, with approximately 80% occurring once and the leading ten covering about 8.4%. The CDR3 sequence is 12 residues long. Germline V gene lookup returns CDR1 GTSNPN and CDR2 SVGIG (reference sequence). Trimming removed 8 bases from V and 2 bases from J; junction bases left unmatched: 4. The data belong to a study of blood T cell repertoires in COVID-19.

The sequencing input was peripheral blood. V and J are TRBV30 and TRBJ2-7, with 9 nucleotides matching TRBD1. This receptor was taken from a woman aged 55 to 70 with active or convalescent COVID-19. CDR3 protein: CARGQGPYEQYF. The CDR3 DNA reads TGTGCCCGAGGACAGGGGCCCTACGAGCAGTACTTC.